The rows below give T cell receptor beta chains drawn from one sample of a study of CD8+CD57+ T cells in acquired aplastic anemia. TCRdb re-called the reads through MiXCR, storing one row per CDR3 protein. Of some 140,000 distinct CDR3 sequences listed, just over 50% were seen once; the top ten hold 12%. Sequencing used sorted CD4+, CD8+, or CD8+CD57+ T cells (not recorded which) from PBMCs. These receptors were obtained from a human donor with aplastic anemia. Both conserved end residues are part of each CDR3. A D gene is named only where the DNA matches it firmly. The size field is filled for only some rows; it gives once, few, many or a size class.

v_gene	j_gene	d_gene	abundance	CDR3aa	CDR3nt
TRBV7-2	TRBJ2-5	-	many	CASSLSETQYF	TGTGCCAGCAGCCTCTCAGAGACCCAGTACTTC
TRBV20-1	TRBJ2-1	-	once	CSARDFQTNSYNEQFF	TGCAGTGCTAGAGATTTCCAGACTAACTCCTACAATGAGCAGTTCTTC
TRBV29-1	TRBJ2-3	TRBD2	-	CSVVESGGRTDTQYF	TGCAGCGTTGTAGAGTCGGGGGGGCGCACAGATACGCAGTATTTT
TRBV29-1	TRBJ1-1	-	-	CSFGRMNTEAFF	TGCAGCTTTGGACGGATGAACACTGAAGCTTTCTTT
TRBV6-4	TRBJ1-2	-	many	CASSDGIRNYGYTF	TGTGCCAGCAGTGACGGTATCAGAAACTATGGCTACACCTTC
TRBV7-2	TRBJ2-3	-	-	CASSPAVDTQYF	TGTGCCAGCAGCCCTGCCGTGGATACGCAGTATTTT
TRBV24-1	TRBJ1-1	TRBD1	-	CAIFPGQGNTEAFF	TGTGCCATCTTTCCGGGACAGGGGAACACTGAAGCTTTCTTT
TRBV5-6	TRBJ1-6	TRBD1	many	CASSLAGQGASYNSPLHF	TGTGCCAGCAGCTTGGCGGGACAGGGGGCCTCCTATAATTCACCCCTCCACTTT
TRBV7-8	TRBJ2-1	-	few	CASSPTRGGNEQFF	TGTGCCAGCAGCCCCACCCGGGGCGGTAATGAGCAGTTCTTC
TRBV24-1	TRBJ1-2	-	-	CATSGQTGSGYGYTF	TGTGCCACCAGTGGCCAAACAGGGTCTGGCTATGGCTACACCTTC
TRBV5-6	TRBJ2-7	TRBD2	-	CASSWSSGSLSRNYEQYF	TGTGCCAGCAGCTGGAGTAGCGGGAGTTTGTCCCGGAACTACGAGCAGTACTTC
TRBV10-3	TRBJ1-1	-	-	CAISEDRGVSFF	TGTGCCATCAGTGAGGATCGGGGGGTATCTTTCTTT
TRBV4-2	TRBJ2-5	TRBD2	-	CASSQDQGLSGGLQETQYF	TGTGCCAGCAGCCAAGATCAGGGACTAAGCGGGGGGCTCCAAGAGACCCAGTACTTC
TRBV15	TRBJ1-2	TRBD1	-	CATSSDRGQDGYTF	TGTGCCACCAGCAGTGACAGGGGGCAGGATGGCTACACCTTC
TRBV29-1	TRBJ2-7	TRBD1	once	CSVEAGGYEQYF	TGCAGCGTTGAAGCAGGGGGCTACGAGCAGTACTTC
TRBV2	TRBJ1-5	TRBD1	-	CASSVQTGQNQPQHF	TGTGCCAGCAGTGTACAGACAGGGCAAAATCAGCCCCAGCATTTT
TRBV10-3	TRBJ2-3	TRBD2	-	CATGGTSGGPDTQYF	TGTGCCACCGGGGGGACTAGCGGGGGGCCAGATACGCAGTATTTT
TRBV19	TRBJ2-2	TRBD2	-	CASSTSGDTGELFF	TGTGCCAGTAGCACTAGCGGGGACACCGGGGAGCTGTTTTTT
TRBV10-3	TRBJ2-7	TRBD1	-	CAITPQGGQGYEQYF	TGTGCCATCACCCCCCAAGGGGGACAGGGGTACGAGCAGTACTTC
TRBV7-2	TRBJ2-7	-	-	CASSRRQKYEQYF	TGTGCCAGCAGCCGTCGACAGAAGTACGAGCAGTACTTC
TRBV24-1	TRBJ2-1	-	-	CATSTLISRGEQAEQFF	TGTGCCACCAGTACACTGATCTCCAGGGGTGAGCAAGCTGAGCAGTTCTTC
TRBV2	TRBJ1-1	-	-	CASGRNTEAFF	TGTGCCAGCGGACGGAACACTGAAGCTTTCTTT
TRBV2	TRBJ2-7	-	-	CASSDIRSNYEQYF	TGTGCCAGCAGTGATATCAGGAGTAACTACGAGCAGTACTTC
TRBV10-1	TRBJ2-3	TRBD2	-	CASIKRGNTDTQYF	TGCGCCAGCATCAAGCGGGGTAACACAGATACGCAGTATTTT
TRBV5-1	TRBJ1-2	-	many	CASSPDSGGYTF	TGCGCCAGCAGCCCTGACAGTGGCGGCTACACCTTC
TRBV7-2	TRBJ1-1	TRBD1	many	CASSFPRQGPFEAFF	TGTGCCAGCAGCTTTCCTAGACAGGGACCGTTTGAAGCTTTCTTT
TRBV3-1	TRBJ2-2	TRBD1	-	CASSHRTGAHGGELFF	TGTGCCAGCAGCCACCGGACAGGGGCCCATGGAGGGGAGCTGTTTTTT
TRBV19	TRBJ1-6	-	few	CASSSTRGRVSPLHF	TGTGCCAGTAGTTCTACCCGGGGGCGTGTTTCACCCCTCCACTTT
TRBV20-1	TRBJ2-7	-	many	CSARGGQSYEQYF	TGCAGTGCGAGAGGGGGGCAATCCTACGAGCAGTACTTC
TRBV10-3	TRBJ2-5	TRBD1	-	CAINRGGEETQYF	TGTGCCATCAACAGGGGCGGAGAAGAGACCCAGTACTTC
TRBV24-1	TRBJ2-3	-	few	CATSDRAGADAQYF	TGTGCCACCAGTGACCGTGCAGGCGCAGATGCGCAGTATTTT
TRBV11-2	TRBJ1-3	-	few	CASSLVGSFSGNTIYF	TGTGCCAGCAGCTTAGTTGGATCCTTCTCTGGAAACACCATATATTTT
TRBV6-1	TRBJ1-2	TRBD1	-	CASGNRDRGDYGYTF	TGTGCCAGCGGAAACCGGGACAGGGGTGACTATGGCTACACCTTC
TRBV20-1	TRBJ1-1	-	-	CSPGRYTEAFF	TGCAGTCCCGGCAGGTACACTGAAGCTTTCTTT
TRBV5-1	TRBJ2-3	-	few	CASSDTQYF	TGCGCCAGTTCAGATACGCAGTATTTT
TRBV10-3	TRBJ2-3	TRBD2	-	CASSISGSFGTQYF	TGTGCCAGCAGTATTAGCGGGAGCTTCGGCACGCAGTATTTT
TRBV12-3/TRBV12-4	TRBJ2-3	TRBD1	-	CASRRTGGADTQYF	TGTGCCAGCAGAAGGACAGGGGGCGCAGATACGCAGTATTTT
TRBV7-9	TRBJ2-5	TRBD2	-	CASSRTSGSGSQETQYF	TGTGCCAGCAGCCGGACTAGCGGGAGTGGATCCCAAGAAACCCAGTACTTC
TRBV5-1	TRBJ1-1	-	-	CASGLGTETFF	TGCGCCAGCGGGTTGGGAACTGAAACTTTCTTT
TRBV2	TRBJ1-6	TRBD1	-	CAGSLRQGDNSPLHF	TGTGCCGGATCACTTAGACAGGGAGATAATTCACCCCTCCACTTT
TRBV10-3	TRBJ2-7	TRBD1	-	CAISEGQGDEQYF	TGTGCCATCAGTGAGGGACAGGGGGACGAGCAGTACTTC
TRBV29-1	TRBJ2-7	TRBD1	-	CSVEGDRAYEQYF	TGCAGCGTTGAAGGGGACAGGGCCTACGAGCAGTACTTC
TRBV24-1	TRBJ2-2	TRBD1	-	CATSDFLGQGDTGELFF	TGTGCCACCAGTGATTTTTTGGGACAGGGGGACACCGGGGAGCTGTTTTTT
TRBV14	TRBJ2-1	TRBD1	-	CASSQVPGQGDNEQFF	TGTGCCAGCAGCCAAGTACCGGGACAGGGGGACAATGAGCAGTTCTTC
TRBV7-8	TRBJ1-4	-	-	CASSLGQGRKGLFF	TGTGCCAGCAGCCTGGGACAAGGCCGGAAGGGACTGTTTTTT
TRBV5-8	TRBJ1-1	-	many	CASSPRKTNTEAFF	TGTGCCAGCAGCCCGCGGAAGACAAACACTGAAGCTTTCTTT
TRBV19	TRBJ2-2	-	many	CASSSPVGELFF	TGTGCCAGTAGTTCCCCAGTGGGGGAGCTGTTTTTT
TRBV19	TRBJ2-1	TRBD2	-	CASTPGLAGGYNEQFF	TGTGCCAGTACCCCGGGACTAGCGGGAGGTTACAATGAGCAGTTCTTC
TRBV5-8	TRBJ2-7	-	-	CASSPSLSGQYF	TGTGCCAGCAGCCCCAGCCTGTCCGGGCAGTACTTC
TRBV2	TRBJ1-1	TRBD1	many	CASTRTGALNTEAFF	TGTGCCAGCACTCGGACAGGGGCTTTGAACACTGAAGCTTTCTTT
TRBV20-1	TRBJ1-2	TRBD1	-	CSTHSGGGNGYTF	TGCAGTACCCACTCAGGGGGCGGCAATGGCTACACCTTC
TRBV29-1	TRBJ2-7	-	many	CSVRDGRYEQYF	TGCAGCGTCCGGGACGGTCGTTACGAGCAGTACTTC
TRBV7-9	TRBJ2-7	-	-	CAVGDGTSYEQYF	TGTGCCGTAGGGGACGGGACCTCCTACGAGCAGTACTTC
TRBV24-1	TRBJ1-5	-	once	CATSDLHRGQPQHF	TGTGCCACCAGTGATCTACATCGAGGTCAGCCCCAGCATTTT
TRBV19	TRBJ2-7	-	-	CASSTDSTYEQYF	TGTGCCAGTAGTACTGACAGTACCTACGAGCAGTACTTC
TRBV9	TRBJ2-2	-	many	CASSLDSRGGGELFF	TGTGCCAGCAGCCTAGACAGCCGTGGAGGCGGGGAGCTGTTTTTT
TRBV19	TRBJ2-7	-	many	CASSITSSYEQYF	TGTGCCAGTAGTATCACGTCCTCCTACGAGCAGTACTTC
TRBV19	TRBJ1-5	-	-	CASSQGSNQPQHF	TGTGCCAGTAGTCAGGGGAGCAATCAGCCCCAGCATTTT